The table lists the clone carrying this T cell receptor (beta chain) with many counts. What it binds is not known. This sample was taken from a study of T-cell reconstitution after alpha-beta-depleted transplantation in children. The study's findings and limits: About two months after transplant, alpha-beta T cells reportedly came from several hundred expanded graft clones. Some patients' high day-60 TCRbeta diversity was traced to surviving recipient T cells and thymic progenitors. After one year, T-cell counts and TCRbeta diversity mostly came from new T cells.

V lost 4 bases and J lost 2, with 20 bases in between. This CDR3 is 18 amino acids long. The germline V gene encodes CDR1 LGHNA and CDR2 YSLEER. During its preparation, the TCRbeta library received unique molecular identifiers. TCRdb redid the calling of the PCR reads with MiXCR, one entry per CDR3 protein. The sample contains 200,000 to 250,000 distinct CDR3 sequences, approximately 10% of which appear only once. The sequencing used PBMCs, collected before TCRalphabeta/CD19-depleted stem cell transplant. The TCR originated in a child younger than two with acute myeloid leukemia, due to receive a stem cell transplant. V usage is TRBV4-3 and J usage is TRBJ2-2; D is possibly TRBD2 (6 bases). DNA of the CDR3: TGCGCCAGCAGCCTTGACTATGCTACAGCGGGTAACACCGGGGAGCTGTTTTTT. Translating it yields CASSLDYATAGNTGELFF.